Given below is one TCR beta chain in context. The data derive from a study of T cells after yellow fever vaccination. Conversion of TCR transcripts into cDNA relied on 5'RACE template switching, which added a universal primer site and UMIs. TCRdb analysed the 5' RACE reads with MiXCR anew, one entry per CDR3 protein. This sample has over 70,000 distinct CDR3 sequences, with just under 8% found just once. The V gene lost 3 bases and the J gene lost 8 bases, with 11 bases spanning the gap. The CDR3 has 13 amino acids. The rearrangement uses TRBV12-3 or TRBV12-4 and TRBJ2-1; D possibly corresponds to TRBD2 (7 bases). Source: CD8+ T cells sorted from PBMCs, taken on the day of the yellow fever booster vaccination. This clonotype was obtained from a young man who received the YFV17D yellow fever vaccine. The CDR3 spells CASSLGGPDEQFF. The CDR3 region has the DNA TGTGCCAGCAGTTTGGGGGGGCCCGATGAGCAGTTCTTC.